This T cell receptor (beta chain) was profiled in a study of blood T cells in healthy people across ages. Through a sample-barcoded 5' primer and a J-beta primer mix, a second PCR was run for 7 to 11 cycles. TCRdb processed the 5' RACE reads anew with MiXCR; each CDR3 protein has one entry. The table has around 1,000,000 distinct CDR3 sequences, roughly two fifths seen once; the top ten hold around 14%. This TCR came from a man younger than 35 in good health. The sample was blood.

The CDR3 DNA is TGCAGTGCCCCCGGGGCAGGGACGGATGGCTACACCTTC. Amino acid sequence: CSAPGAGTDGYTF. The chain combines TRBV20-1 with TRBJ1-2; a weak D match, TRBD1 (5 bases). The CDR3 runs to 13 residues. V lost 6 bases, J lost 6 bases, and 17 bases lay in between. The germline V gene encodes CDR1 DFQATT and CDR2 SNEGSKA (reference sequence).